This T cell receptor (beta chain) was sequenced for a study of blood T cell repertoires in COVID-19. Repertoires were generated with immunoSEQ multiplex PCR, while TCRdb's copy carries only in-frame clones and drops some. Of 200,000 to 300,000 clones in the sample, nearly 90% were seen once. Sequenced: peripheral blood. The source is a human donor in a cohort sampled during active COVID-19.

CDR3 loop: CASSSDRYEQYF. CDR3 nucleotide sequence: TGTGCCAGCAGTTCAGACAGGTACGAGCAGTACTTC. The V and J genes are TRBV12-3 or TRBV12-4 and TRBJ2-7; tentative D call: TRBD1 (6 bases). The CDR3 length is 12 residues. V dropped 4 bases and J dropped 4 bases, with 8 bases sitting between them.